This T cell receptor (beta chain) was observed in a study of blood T cells in healthy people across ages. Trimming removed 3 bases from V and 2 bases from J, with 12 bases in between. The CDR3 spans 15 residues. Together with a sample-barcoded 5' primer, a J-beta primer mix was included in a second PCR lasting about 6 to 11 cycles. TCRdb independently ran MiXCR on the 5' RACE reads; one entry per CDR3 protein. The profile shows hundreds of thousands of distinct CDR3 sequences, 45% to 65% of them singletons. The sequenced sample was blood. The source is a man between 60 and 70 years old in good health. The chain couples TRBV12-3 or TRBV12-4 to TRBJ2-3; D unclear. As DNA, the CDR3 is TGTGCCAGCAGTTTGTCCAGCAACCCCACAGATACGCAGTATTTT. It is translated as CASSLSSNPTDTQYF.